This T cell receptor (beta chain) was recorded in a study of cytomegalovirus exposure and HLA in healthy donors. Study-wide context: Out of roughly 200 million T cells, an earlier analysis found some 120 million unique TCR beta sequences in total.

The PCR employed 60 Vbeta primers together with 13 Jbeta primers. Measured with immunoSEQ multiplex PCR; TCRdb has only the in-frame clones, and not every one. The sample has under 200,000 clones, 65% to 90% seen once. V lost 8 bases and J lost 6; bases outside the gene matches: 9. Germline CDR1 reads SNHLY; CDR2 reads FYNNEI. The CDR3 has 16 residues. In the case of this clone: Its specificity is not known.

Regarding the study as a whole: Immune exposure data for these donors was limited to CMV serostatus.

It was healthy bone marrow donors who served as donors. The sample consisted of PBMCs. This TCR derives from a human donor in good health. The chain joins TRBV2 to TRBJ1-6, with 11 bases identical to TRBD1. This CDR3 is CASVDGDRGFNSPLHF. The CDR3 nucleotides read TGTGCCAGCGTTGACGGGGACAGGGGGTTTAATTCACCCCTCCACTTT.